These T cell receptor beta chains were read from a single sample in a study of Graves' ophthalmopathy and Graves' hyperthyroidism. TCRdb analysed the multiplex PCR reads with MiXCR anew, one entry per CDR3 protein. The sample contains 500,000 to 600,000 distinct CDR3 sequences, less than 45% of which appear only once. The sequenced sample was peripheral blood or thyroid tissue (not recorded which). The source is an adult man with Graves' hyperthyroidism. Both conserved end residues are part of each CDR3.

CDR3aa: CASSYGDSGANVLTF; v_gene: TRBV19
CDR3aa: CVSGLVDHYEQYF; v_gene: TRBV12-3/TRBV12-4
CDR3aa: CATSETGSLYTQYF; v_gene: TRBV24-1
CDR3aa: CSATGQGNTGELFF; v_gene: TRBV20-1
CDR3aa: CASSQDWAEAFF; v_gene: TRBV3-1
CDR3aa: CASSLVQGGEAFF; v_gene: TRBV12-3/TRBV12-4
CDR3aa: CSRRTGGFYEQYF; v_gene: TRBV29-1
CDR3aa: CASSLEAGNYGYTF; v_gene: TRBV5-1
CDR3aa: CASSTPVSYEQYF; v_gene: TRBV28
CDR3aa: CASSAGEGTGELFF; v_gene: TRBV9
CDR3aa: CATGEDRDHPPQHF; v_gene: TRBV15
CDR3aa: CASTERGAAEETQYF; v_gene: TRBV25-1
CDR3aa: CASRSLGDYEQYF; v_gene: TRBV12-3/TRBV12-4
CDR3aa: CASSSLDRGNQPQHF; v_gene: TRBV12-3/TRBV12-4